Given below is one T cell receptor (beta chain) in context. The antigen is unknown. This entry is derived from a study of cytomegalovirus exposure and HLA in healthy donors. General study points: Most observed TCR sequences were rare, whereas some public TCRs were detected in many donors.

The study ran its PCR with 60 Vbeta and 13 Jbeta primers. Sequenced by immunoSEQ multiplex PCR; TCRdb stores in-frame clones only, minus some. Among 190,000 or so clones, roughly 80% were seen once, and the ten largest hold under 0.85%. The CDR3 is made up of 13 amino acids. Trimming removed 2 bases from V and 2 bases from J, with 7 bases in between. Germline values: CDR1 GTSNPN, CDR2 SVGIG (reference sequence). The TCR was taken from a boy aged 10-17 years in good health and CMV-seronegative. The material sequenced was PBMCs. The chain is built from TRBV30 and TRBJ1-5, with D unclear. CDR3 in DNA: TGTGCCTGGAGTATAGAGGGCAATCAGCCCCAGCATTTT. The encoded protein is CAWSIEGNQPQHF.